One and the same sample provided the 12 T cell receptor beta chains below, sequenced in a study of OX40 agonist ivuxolimab in advanced cancers. The table came from immunoSEQ multiplex PCR; TCRdb's copy has only in-frame clones and leaves some out. The data contain tens of thousands of clones, 80% to 95% of them singletons. The sample consisted of CD4+ or CD8+ T cells sorted from blood, taken in a trial of the OX40 agonist ivuxolimab. The receptor source for this set is an adult with an advanced solid tumor such as melanoma, head and neck, liver or kidney cancer.

The rearrangement joins TRBV11-2 to TRBJ2-2; no clear D. The ends were cut back, 4 bases at V and 5 bases at J, with 14 bases in the middle. This CDR3 is built from 15 residues. Germline V gene data show CDR1 as SGHAT and CDR2 as FQNNGV. CDR3 sequence: CASSSPRLRTGELFF. CDR3 nucleotide sequence: TGTGCCAGCAGCTCACCCCGTTTGAGGACCGGGGAGCTGTTTTTT.

CDR3 region: CASRGWRSERGVDEQYF. CDR3 DNA: TGTGCCAGCAGAGGGTGGCGAAGCGAGAGAGGGGTGGACGAGCAGTACTTC. The gene calls are TRBV2 and TRBJ2-7; D assignment may be TRBD1 or TRBD2 (5 bases each). Per the germline V gene, CDR1 is SNHLY and CDR2 is FYNNEI. Deletions cut 6 bases from V and 5 bases from J, with 26 bases between. The CDR3 is 17 amino acids. The entire variable domain, with the rest obtained from reference TRBV2 and TRBJ2-7, is as follows: EPEVTQTPSHQVTQMGQEVILRCVPISNHLYFYWYRQILGQKVEFLVSFYNNEISEKSEIFDDQFSVERPDGSNFTLKIRSTKLEDSAMYFCASRGWRSERGVDEQYFGPGTRLTVT.

The count of this clone is one. V gene TRBV2 combines with J gene TRBJ1-5, with D unresolved. Germline V lookup: CDR1 SNHLY, CDR2 FYNNEI. The CDR3 sequence is 13 residues long. V was clipped by 6 bases and J by 5 bases, with 11 bases between them. The CDR3 here is CASRTQTDQPQHF. DNA of the CDR3: TGTGCCAGCAGGACGCAGACCGATCAGCCCCAGCATTTT.

V and J are TRBV4-3 and TRBJ1-2; no firm D call. Per germline, CDR1 LGHNA and CDR2 YSLEER. The CDR3 spans 16 residues. V was trimmed by 0 bases and J by 7 bases, leaving 18 bases between them. The CDR3 loop reads CASSQDLNGIQGGYTF. For the CDR3, the DNA is TGCGCCAGCAGCCAAGATCTAAACGGGATACAAGGTGGCTACACCTTC.

This chain connects TRBV5-5 to TRBJ2-1; TRBD2 is a possible D gene (5 bases). The CDR3 extends over 14 amino acids. Germline CDR1 SGHKS, CDR2 YYEKEE (reference sequence). The ends were cut back, 2 bases at V and 1 base at J, with 7 bases in the middle. The CDR3 coding sequence is TGTGCCAGCAGCTTAGACTATTCCTACAATGAGCAGTTCTTC. Protein sequence: CASSLDYSYNEQFF.

This chain uses TRBV11-3 with TRBJ2-1; tentatively, D is TRBD2 (5 bases). Trimming removed 0 bases from V and 4 bases from J, with 10 bases in between. This CDR3 is 15 amino acids long. The germline CDR1 and CDR2 sequences are SGHNT and YENEEA. For the CDR3, the DNA is TGTGCCAGCAGCTTAGATGAGGGTCTATACAATGAGCAGTTCTTC. This encodes CASSLDEGLYNEQFF.

This chain joins TRBV11-3 and TRBJ2-3, with D hard to call. With 4 bases removed from V and 0 bases from J, the gap between germline ends came to 5 bases. Germline CDR1 is SGHNT and CDR2 is YENEEA. The CDR3 is 13 amino acids. CDR3 sequence: CASSSTSTDTQYF. The CDR3 DNA reads TGTGCCAGCAGCTCGACTAGCACAGATACGCAGTATTTT. Drawing the rest from reference TRBV11-3 and TRBJ2-3, the complete variable domain is EAGVVQSPRYKIIEKKQPVAFWCNPISGHNTLYWYLQNLGQGPELLIRYENEEAVDDSQLPKDRFSAERLKGVDSTLKIQPAELGDSAVYLCASSSTSTDTQYFGPGTRLTVL.

This chain connects TRBV28 to TRBJ1-5, with 8 nucleotides matching TRBD1. Looked up from germline, CDR1 is MDHEN and CDR2 is SYDVKM. The CDR3 contains 14 residues. The V segment lost 7 bases and the J segment 5 bases; nucleotides outside the gene matches: 7. CDR3 sequence reads: CASTYDRGHQPQHF. DNA of the CDR3: TGTGCCAGCACCTACGACAGGGGTCATCAGCCCCAGCATTTT.

This sequence joins TRBV28 and TRBJ2-1, with D possibly TRBD1 on 5 matching bases. The V gene's germline CDR1 is MDHEN and CDR2 SYDVKM. The CDR3 length is 10 residues. With 7 bases removed from V and 8 bases from J, the gap between germline ends came to 6 bases. The DNA for the CDR3 is TGTGCCAGCAAGGGGCATGAGCAGTTCTTC. Its protein product is CASKGHEQFF.

The rearrangement joins TRBV5-6 to TRBJ1-5, with D hard to call. The CDR3 is 14 residues long. Trimming stripped 3 bases from V and 7 bases from J, with 14 bases between. The germline gives CDR1 SGHDT, CDR2 YYEEEE. As DNA, the CDR3 is TGTGCCAGCAGCTCAACTGAACACCACCAGCCCCAGCATTTT. Translated, it gives CASSSTEHHQPQHF.

A single count supports this clone. CDR3 region: CASSQVLWGQGGTNEKLFF. The CDR3 region has the DNA TGCGCCAGCAGCCAAGTTTTGTGGGGACAGGGAGGAACTAATGAAAAACTGTTTTTT. This rearrangement joins TRBV4-1 to TRBJ1-4, with TRBD1 matching over 9 bases. Germline lookup yields CDR1 MGHRA and CDR2 YSYEKL. The trim removed 1 base at V and 1 base at J, leaving 10 bases unmatched. The CDR3 runs to 19 residues.

This chain links TRBV5-4 with TRBJ1-1; 8 bases are shared with TRBD1. Germline-derived CDR1 and CDR2 are SGHNT and YYREEE (reference sequence). Trimming at V came to 2 bases and at J to 0 bases, leaving 0 bases not matched to a gene. The CDR3 totals 14 residues. The CDR3 nucleotides are TGTGCCAGCAGCTTACAGGGGGTGAACACTGAAGCTTTCTTT. It encodes CASSLQGVNTEAFF.